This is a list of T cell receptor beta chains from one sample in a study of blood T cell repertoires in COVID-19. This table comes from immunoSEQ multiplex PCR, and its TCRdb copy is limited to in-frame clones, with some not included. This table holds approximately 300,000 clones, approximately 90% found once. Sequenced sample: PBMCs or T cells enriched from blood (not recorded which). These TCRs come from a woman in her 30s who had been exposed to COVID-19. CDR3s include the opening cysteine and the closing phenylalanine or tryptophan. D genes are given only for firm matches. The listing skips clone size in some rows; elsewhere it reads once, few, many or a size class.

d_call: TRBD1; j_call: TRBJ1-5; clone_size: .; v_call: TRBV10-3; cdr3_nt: TGTGCCATCAGTCCGGGACAGGGGACTCTTCAGCCCCAGCATTTT; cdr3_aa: CAISPGQGTLQPQHF
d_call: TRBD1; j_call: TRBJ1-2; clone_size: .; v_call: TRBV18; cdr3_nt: TGTGCCAGCTCACCAGGACAGGCCTATGGCTACACCTTC; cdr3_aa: CASSPGQAYGYTF
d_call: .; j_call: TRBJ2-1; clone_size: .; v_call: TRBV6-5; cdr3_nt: TGTGCCAGCACCGGGGGGGGACAGGGAAAGAATGAGCAGTTCTTC; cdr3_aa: CASTGGGQGKNEQFF
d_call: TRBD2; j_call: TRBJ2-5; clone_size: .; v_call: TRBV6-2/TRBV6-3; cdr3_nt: TGTGCCAGCAGTTATAGAATAGTCTGGGGAGGGGAGACCCAGTACTTC; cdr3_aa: CASSYRIVWGGETQYF
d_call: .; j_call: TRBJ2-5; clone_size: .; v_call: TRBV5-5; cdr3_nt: TGTGCCAGCAGCTCTCTAGGCATGGAGACCCAGTACTTC; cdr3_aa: CASSSLGMETQYF
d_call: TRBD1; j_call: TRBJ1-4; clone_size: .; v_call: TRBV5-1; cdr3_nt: TGCGCCAGCAGCCCGGCAGGCAGGGGGAATGAAAAACTGTTTTTT; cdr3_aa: CASSPAGRGNEKLFF
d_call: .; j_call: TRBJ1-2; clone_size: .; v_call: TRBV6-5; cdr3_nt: TGTGCCAGCAGTTCCGGGCTGGCGGGAGGCTACACCTTC; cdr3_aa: CASSSGLAGGYTF
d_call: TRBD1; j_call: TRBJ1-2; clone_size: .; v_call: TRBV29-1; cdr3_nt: TGCAGCGTTGGGGACAGGGGGCTTTATGGCTACACCTTC; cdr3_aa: CSVGDRGLYGYTF
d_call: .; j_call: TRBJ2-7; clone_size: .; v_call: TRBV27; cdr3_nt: TGTGCCAGCACTCATCGGGGGACGGGTTCCTACGAGCAGTACTTC; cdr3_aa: CASTHRGTGSYEQYF
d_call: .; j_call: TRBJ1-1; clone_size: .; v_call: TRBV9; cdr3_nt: TGTGCCAGCAGCGTTCGGGGGGGCGAGAACACTGAAGCTTTCTTT; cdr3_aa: CASSVRGGENTEAFF
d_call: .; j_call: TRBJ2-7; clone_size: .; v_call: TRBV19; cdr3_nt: TGTGCCAGTAGTATAAAGCCGTGGAGCTCCTACGAGCAGTACTTC; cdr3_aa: CASSIKPWSSYEQYF
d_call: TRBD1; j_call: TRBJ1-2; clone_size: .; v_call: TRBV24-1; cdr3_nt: TGTGCCACCAGCCGGGACAGGGTTTATGGCTACACCTTC; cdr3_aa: CATSRDRVYGYTF
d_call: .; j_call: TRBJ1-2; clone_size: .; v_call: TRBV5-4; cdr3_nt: TGTGCGGGAGGGGGGGCTGAGAATAACTATGGCTACACCTTC; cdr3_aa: CAGGGAENNYGYTF
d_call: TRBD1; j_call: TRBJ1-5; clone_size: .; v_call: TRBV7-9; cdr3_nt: TGTGCCAGCAGCCTAGGACAGGGCCGCACTCAGCCCCAGCATTTT; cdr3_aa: CASSLGQGRTQPQHF
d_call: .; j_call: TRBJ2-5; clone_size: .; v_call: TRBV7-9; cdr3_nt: TGTGCCAGCAGCTTGGGCTTGGCAGGGCAAGAGACCCAGTACTTC; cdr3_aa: CASSLGLAGQETQYF
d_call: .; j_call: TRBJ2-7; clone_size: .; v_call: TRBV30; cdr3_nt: TGTGCCTGGAGTCCACACGCTGCTATACAGGGAAGGTACGAGCAGTACTTC; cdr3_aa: CAWSPHAAIQGRYEQYF
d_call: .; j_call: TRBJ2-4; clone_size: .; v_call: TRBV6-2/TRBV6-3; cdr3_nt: TGTGCCAGCAGTTACGGTCAGGGGTACATTCAGTACTTC; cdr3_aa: CASSYGQGYIQYF
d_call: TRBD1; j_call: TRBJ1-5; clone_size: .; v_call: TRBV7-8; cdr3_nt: TGTGCCAGCAGCTTAGGCAGGGGGCAGGACAATCAGCCCCAGCATTTT; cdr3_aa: CASSLGRGQDNQPQHF
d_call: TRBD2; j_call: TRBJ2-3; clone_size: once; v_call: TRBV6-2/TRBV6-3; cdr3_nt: TGTGCCAGCACCCCCCGGCGGGGAGGGGATACGCAGTATTTT; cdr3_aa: CASTPRRGGDTQYF
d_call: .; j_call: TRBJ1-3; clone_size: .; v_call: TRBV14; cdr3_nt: TGTGCCAGCAGCCAAGCCAATTGGGGAGCCCCAAGGGAAACCATATATTTT; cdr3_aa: CASSQANWGAPRETIYF
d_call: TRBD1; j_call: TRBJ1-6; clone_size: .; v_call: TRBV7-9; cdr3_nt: TGTGCCAGCAGCTTTGACAGGGGGCGGACACCCCTCCACTTT; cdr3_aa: CASSFDRGRTPLHF
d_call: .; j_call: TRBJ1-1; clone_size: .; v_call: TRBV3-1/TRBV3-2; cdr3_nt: TGTGCCAGCAGCCAAGGGGCCGAAGCTTTCTTT; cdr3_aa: CASSQGAEAFF
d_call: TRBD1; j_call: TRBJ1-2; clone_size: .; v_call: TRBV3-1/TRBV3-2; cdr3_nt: TGTGCCAGCAGCCCTGGGACAGGGCAATCTGGCTACACCTTC; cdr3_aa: CASSPGTGQSGYTF
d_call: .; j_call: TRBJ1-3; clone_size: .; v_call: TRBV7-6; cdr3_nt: TGTGCCAGCAGCCCAGACGGGTTTTCAGGAAACACCATATATTTT; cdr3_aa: CASSPDGFSGNTIYF
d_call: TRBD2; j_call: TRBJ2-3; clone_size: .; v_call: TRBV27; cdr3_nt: TGTGCCAGCAGCCAGCGGGGGGGTAGCACAGATACGCAGTATTTT; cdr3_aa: CASSQRGGSTDTQYF
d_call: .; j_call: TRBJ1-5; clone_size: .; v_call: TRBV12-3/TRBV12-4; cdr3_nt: TGTGCCAGCGGAGGGCGGAGCAATCAGCCCCAGCATTTT; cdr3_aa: CASGGRSNQPQHF
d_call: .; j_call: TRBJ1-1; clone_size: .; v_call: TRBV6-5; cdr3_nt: TGTGCCAGCAGTTACTCGGTCAATGGGCGATTCGCTTTCTTT; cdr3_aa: CASSYSVNGRFAFF
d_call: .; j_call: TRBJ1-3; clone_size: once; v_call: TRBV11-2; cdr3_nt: TGTGCCAGCAGCTTAGGCCGGGACACCATATATTTT; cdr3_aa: CASSLGRDTIYF